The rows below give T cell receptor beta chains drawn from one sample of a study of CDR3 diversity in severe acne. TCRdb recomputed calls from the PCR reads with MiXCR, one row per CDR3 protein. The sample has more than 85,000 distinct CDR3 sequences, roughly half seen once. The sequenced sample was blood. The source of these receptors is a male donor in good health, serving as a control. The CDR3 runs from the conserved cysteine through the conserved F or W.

cdr3_aa: CSANTQSGGYEQYF
v_call: TRBV20-1

cdr3_aa: CASSPLGPNTEAFF
v_call: TRBV7-9

cdr3_aa: CASSLIPLAEAFF
v_call: TRBV7-9

cdr3_aa: CASTSDSFFNEKLFF
v_call: TRBV6-2/TRBV6-3

cdr3_aa: CASIGTGAKEEKLFF
v_call: TRBV12-3/TRBV12-4

cdr3_aa: CSVAGRNYGYTF
v_call: TRBV29-1

cdr3_aa: CAKKMGLEQYF
v_call: TRBV2

cdr3_aa: CATSVRGPYQETQYF
v_call: TRBV24-1

cdr3_aa: CASSGREITDTQYF
v_call: TRBV18

cdr3_aa: CASSLAGQYEQYF
v_call: TRBV7-9

cdr3_aa: CSANLLAGVQYF
v_call: TRBV20-1

cdr3_aa: CASSPRTANGYTF
v_call: TRBV18

cdr3_aa: CASSPDREDQPQHF
v_call: TRBV10-2

cdr3_aa: CASSFYLSGVGLFEQYF
v_call: TRBV7-2

cdr3_aa: CASRIDRFGQPQHF
v_call: TRBV19

cdr3_aa: CAISESTGDQPQHF
v_call: TRBV10-3

cdr3_aa: CASSQGGVYEQYF
v_call: TRBV4-2

cdr3_aa: CSARTSGRAIQETQYF
v_call: TRBV20-1

cdr3_aa: CSATLGGGELFF
v_call: TRBV20-1

cdr3_aa: CASSYEGGEQYF
v_call: TRBV6-6

cdr3_aa: CASTRDRGGTEAFF
v_call: TRBV12-3/TRBV12-4

cdr3_aa: CASSLARGQETQYF
v_call: TRBV11-3

cdr3_aa: CASSWDPESTEAFF
v_call: TRBV11-3

cdr3_aa: CSAHPGTSGSGGQFF
v_call: TRBV20-1

cdr3_aa: CATEGQLLYEQYF
v_call: TRBV7-9

cdr3_aa: CSAGAGVGIKTQYF
v_call: TRBV20-1

cdr3_aa: CSVEDRRTGTWAQYF
v_call: TRBV29-1

cdr3_aa: CSVGPRAANEQYF
v_call: TRBV29-1

cdr3_aa: CASSPWTSGSMNEQYF
v_call: TRBV7-2

cdr3_aa: CASRKGTEAFF
v_call: TRBV5-1

cdr3_aa: CASSPYWAQHF
v_call: TRBV19

cdr3_aa: CSASETGHRYGYTF
v_call: TRBV20-1

cdr3_aa: CASSVSGTGYGEQFF
v_call: TRBV11-2